The 17 T cell receptor beta chains in this list originate from one sample, sequenced in a study of T-cell reconstitution after alpha-beta-depleted transplantation in children. Unique molecular identifiers were used in preparing the TCRbeta library. Each CDR3 protein gets one entry after TCRdb re-called the PCR reads with MiXCR. The table shows around 700,000 distinct CDR3 sequences, with around 12% occurring only once. This specimen consisted of PBMCs, obtained before TCRalphabeta/CD19-depleted stem cell transplant. The receptors come from a girl aged 2 to 9 with congenital amegakaryocytic thrombocytopenia, due to receive a stem cell transplant.

There are a few counts of this clonotype. The chain employs TRBV7-2 and TRBJ1-5; no firm D call. This CDR3 has 12 amino acids. CDR1 and CDR2 from the germline V gene are SGHTA and FQGNSA. V was cut by 4 bases and J by 7 bases, with 8 bases left in between. The CDR3 region has the DNA TGTGCCAGCAGCTCACAAGAACAGCCCCAGCATTTT. Protein product: CASSSQEQPQHF.

This clonotype was picked up many times. The J gene is TRBJ2-5, the V gene TRBV5-1; D may be TRBD1 (6 bases). The germline V gene has CDR1 SGHRS and CDR2 YFSETQ. The ends were cut back, 0 bases at V and 1 base at J, with 10 bases in the middle. The CDR3 runs to 15 residues. Written as DNA, the CDR3 is TGCGCCAGCAGCTTGGGCAGGGGAATCCAAGAGACCCAGTACTTC. Translating it yields CASSLGRGIQETQYF.

Details on this clonotype: A read error may account for a junction end that differs from germline. This rearrangement joins TRBV12-3 or TRBV12-4 to TRBJ1-2; D might be TRBD1 (5 bases). CDR3 length: 13 residues. CDR3 in DNA: TGTGCCAGCAGTGAGCGGGGCCGCTATGGCGACACCTTC. Encoded protein: CASSERGRYGDTF.

This clonotype appeared a single time. The germline gene is not matched at one end of the junction; a read error may be the cause. This chain's CDR3 is CASSYSPGTERKNIQNF. DNA of the CDR3: TGTGCCAGCAGTTACTCTCCTGGGACAGAAAGGAAAAACATTCAGAACTTC. The chain has TRBV12-3 or TRBV12-4 and TRBJ2-4; 7 bases line up with TRBD1. The CDR3 spans 17 residues.

This clonotype came up a few times. V and J are TRBV5-5 and TRBJ2-1; 11 bases match TRBD2. V shed 0 bases and J 9 bases; nucleotides not matched to a gene: 11. Germline V gene data show CDR1 as SGHKS and CDR2 as YYEKEE (reference sequence). The CDR3 extends over 17 amino acids. CDR3 region: CASSLDHVLAGASEQFF. The CDR3 nucleotides read TGTGCCAGCAGCTTGGATCATGTACTAGCGGGAGCTAGTGAGCAGTTCTTC.

This clonotype was recorded many times. This chain uses TRBV29-1 with TRBJ1-1; D is ambiguous. Per germline, CDR1 SQVTM and CDR2 ANQGSEA. With 3 bases removed from V and 11 bases from J, the gap between germline ends came to 16 bases. CDR3 length: 12 amino acids. The CDR3 region is CSVEVTAGQAFF. The CDR3 DNA reads as TGCAGCGTTGAGGTAACAGCCGGGCAGGCTTTCTTT.

The chain couples TRBV5-6 to TRBJ2-1, with 10 bases matching TRBD2. Germline V gene sequence: CDR1 SGHDT, CDR2 YYEEEE. CDR3 length: 19 residues. The ends lost 4 bases at V and 6 bases at J; junction bases unmatched: 19. Written as DNA, the CDR3 is TGTGCCAGCAGCGGTCGGGCTAAGCGGGAGGGCCTTAGGGTCAATGAGCAGTTCTTC. Translating gives CASSGRAKREGLRVNEQFF.

This clonotype occurred many times. The rearrangement uses TRBV20-1 and TRBJ2-5, with 7 bases that match TRBD1. The germline gives CDR1 DFQATT, CDR2 SNEGSKA (reference sequence). This CDR3 comprises 15 residues. V dropped 0 bases and J dropped 4; count of bases not matched to a gene: 8. This CDR3 reads CSARDLGDSRETQYF. The CDR3 DNA sequence: TGCAGTGCTAGAGATCTAGGGGACAGCCGAGAGACCCAGTACTTC.

The table lists this clonotype with many counts. J is TRBJ2-7 and V is TRBV7-8; 10 bases map to TRBD1. The CDR3 loop spans 14 amino acids. After removal of 5 bases from V and 5 bases from J, the junction contained 6 bases not matched to a gene. Germline loops: CDR1 SGHVS, CDR2 FQNEAQ. This chain's CDR3 is CASSRGDRGHEQYF. Here the CDR3 DNA reads TGTGCCAGCAGCCGAGGGGACAGGGGCCACGAGCAGTACTTC.

This clonotype was seen at least ten times. The chain links TRBV5-1 to TRBJ2-3, with 9 bases matching TRBD2. Losses at the gene ends were 0 bases for V and 3 bases for J; bases not matched to a gene: 8. The CDR3 has 17 residues. Germline V gives CDR1 SGHRS, CDR2 YFSETQ. CDR3 sequence reads: CASSLVGSSGSTDTQYF. The CDR3 DNA reads TGCGCCAGCAGCTTGGTGGGCAGTAGCGGGAGTACAGATACGCAGTATTTT.

The chain is built from TRBV5-1 and TRBJ2-1; D might be TRBD1 (6 bases). The ends were cut back, 4 bases at V and 5 bases at J, with 25 bases in the middle. There are 18 residues in the CDR3. Per germline, CDR1 SGHRS and CDR2 YFSETQ. The CDR3 protein is CASSPVSGTRPYDNEQFF. The CDR3 region has the DNA TGCGCCAGCAGCCCTGTCTCCGGGACAAGACCGTATGACAATGAGCAGTTCTTC.

This clonotype was seen more than once but under ten times. This rearrangement joins TRBV5-5 to TRBJ2-7, with 8 bases matching TRBD1. The CDR3 extends over 15 amino acids. Germline V gene data show CDR1 as SGHKS and CDR2 as YYEKEE (reference sequence). V trimming: 1 base; J trimming: 5 bases; junction bases outside the gene matches: 8. CDR3 loop: CASSLWQGAINEQYF. The CDR3 coding sequence is TGTGCCAGCAGCTTGTGGCAGGGGGCGATCAACGAGCAGTACTTC.

This clonotype was observed many times. The gene calls are TRBV12-3 or TRBV12-4 and TRBJ2-7, with 8 bases identical to TRBD1. The CDR3 contains 15 residues. V was clipped by 6 bases and J by 0 bases; unmatched bases: 7. The CDR3 DNA sequence: TGTGCCAGCAGACGACAGGGGCTTAGCTCCTACGAGCAGTACTTC. As protein: CASRRQGLSSYEQYF.

This chain links TRBV10-3 with TRBJ2-3; D possibly uses TRBD1 or TRBD2 (5 bases each). Germline V gives CDR1 ENHRY, CDR2 SYGVKD. The CDR3 is 16 amino acids. V lost 0 bases and J 1 base, leaving 11 bases between the germline ends. CDR3 nucleotides: TGTGCCATCAGTGAGTCTGGGGCGCGGGGCACAGATACGCAGTATTTT. Amino acids: CAISESGARGTDTQYF.

In the case of this clonotype: A read error may explain this, as a much larger clone is one base away. The chain uses TRBV20-1 and TRBJ2-1; possibly TRBD2 for D (6 bases). The CDR3 is made up of 14 amino acids. CDR1 and CDR2 (germline): DFQATT, SNEGSKA (reference sequence). The CDR3 reads CSARATSTHNEEFF. CDR3 in DNA: TGCAGTGCTAGAGCCACTAGCACACACAATGAGGAGTTCTTC.

This clonotype was seen more than once but under ten times. This chain connects TRBV5-1 to TRBJ2-1; D is uncertain. V was pared by 4 bases and J by 0 bases, with 14 bases between. Germline CDR1 reads SGHRS; CDR2 reads YFSETQ. The CDR3 is made up of 16 amino acids. This CDR3 is CASSRPLVNSYNEQFF. For the CDR3, the DNA is TGCGCCAGCAGCCGCCCACTGGTTAACTCCTACAATGAGCAGTTCTTC.

This clonotype was seen many times. J is TRBJ2-5 and V is TRBV12-3 or TRBV12-4, with 7 positions matching TRBD2. The trim removed 5 bases at V and 0 bases at J, leaving 6 bases unmatched. This CDR3 comprises 15 residues. The CDR3 protein is CASSPPGLNQETQYF. As DNA, the CDR3 is TGTGCCAGCAGTCCCCCGGGACTAAACCAAGAGACCCAGTACTTC.